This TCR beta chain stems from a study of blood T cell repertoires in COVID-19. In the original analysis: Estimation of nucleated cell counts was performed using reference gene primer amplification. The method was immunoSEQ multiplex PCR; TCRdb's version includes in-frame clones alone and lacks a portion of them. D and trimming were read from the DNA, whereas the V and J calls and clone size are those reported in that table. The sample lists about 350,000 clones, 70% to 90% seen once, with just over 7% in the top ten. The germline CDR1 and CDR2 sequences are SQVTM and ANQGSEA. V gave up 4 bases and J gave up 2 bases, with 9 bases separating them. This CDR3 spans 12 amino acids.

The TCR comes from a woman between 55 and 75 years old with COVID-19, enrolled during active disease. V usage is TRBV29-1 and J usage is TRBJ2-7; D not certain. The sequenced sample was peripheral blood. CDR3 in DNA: TGCAGCGTTGTGCAGGCCACCTACGAGCAGTACTTC. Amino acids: CSVVQATYEQYF.